This is a list of T cell receptor beta chains from one sample in a study of T cells after yellow fever vaccination. TCRdb re-analysed the 5' RACE reads in MiXCR, keeping a single row per CDR3 protein. The sample includes some 260,000 distinct CDR3 sequences, around 5.2% seen only once; the top ten take less than 3.5%. The input for sequencing was CD4+ T cells sorted from PBMCs, taken on the day of the yellow fever booster vaccination. The source of these receptors is a man younger than 35 who received the YFV17D yellow fever vaccine. Each CDR3 is given with its conserved first and last residue. D genes are given only for firm matches. Size tells how often a clone was seen (once, few, many) or the class of an expanded clone, and some rows leave it out.

. | few | TRBJ1-5 | TRBV10-1 | TGCGCCAGCCTGGAGGGGAATCAGCCCCAGCATTTT | CASLEGNQPQHF
TRBD2 | few | TRBJ2-1 | TRBV6-6 | TGTGCCAGCAGTTCGCCGGGACTAGCGGGGGGTCTGGGGTTCTTC | CASSSPGLAGGLGFF
. | . | TRBJ1-2 | TRBV5-4 | TGTGCCAGCAGCCCTGCAGGAAATGTAGCTGTTGGCTACACCTTC | CASSPAGNVAVGYTF
TRBD2 | . | TRBJ2-5 | TRBV4-1 | TGCGCCAGCAGCCCCCCTACCGGGACGGGGGGACCCTTACCGGGGGACTCCCAAGAGACCCAGTACTTC | CASSPPTGTGGPLPGDSQETQYF
. | few | TRBJ1-4 | TRBV5-1 | TGCGCCAGCAGCAAGCAGGGTTTCGACGAAAAACTGTTTTTT | CASSKQGFDEKLFF
. | many | TRBJ1-2 | TRBV7-9 | TGTGCCAGCAGCTTAACGGAGGGAGTGGGCTACACCTTC | CASSLTEGVGYTF
. | few | TRBJ1-2 | TRBV20-1 | TGCAGTGCTAACCTTCAGTCCTATGGCTACACCTTC | CSANLQSYGYTF
TRBD1 | . | TRBJ1-1 | TRBV5-1 | TGCGCCAGCAGCGCTAGACAGGGGAGGAGCACTGAAGCTTTCTTT | CASSARQGRSTEAFF
. | few | TRBJ1-6 | TRBV28 | TGTGCCAGCAGTTTGCGGACAAGGTTCAGCTCACCCCTCCACTTT | CASSLRTRFSSPLHF
. | many | TRBJ1-2 | TRBV7-8 | TGTGCCAGCAGCTCTTCCCATGGCTACACCTTC | CASSSSHGYTF
. | . | TRBJ1-6 | TRBV13 | TGTGCCAGCAGCAAAGACGGAGGGAATTCACCCCTCCACTTT | CASSKDGGNSPLHF
. | . | TRBJ2-4 | TRBV3-1 | TGTGCCAGCAGCCATCTGGGAAACATTCAGTACTTC | CASSHLGNIQYF
. | . | TRBJ1-1 | TRBV20-1 | TGCAGTGCTAGAGTCTTCGGATCGGGGAACACTGAAGCTTTCTTT | CSARVFGSGNTEAFF
. | few | TRBJ2-3 | TRBV12-3/TRBV12-4 | TGTGCCAGCAGTTACCCTCTGGCGGGGTACACAGATACGCAGTATTTT | CASSYPLAGYTDTQYF
. | . | TRBJ2-7 | TRBV2 | TGTGCCAGCAGTTGGCCCAGCGAGCAGTACTTC | CASSWPSEQYF
. | few | TRBJ2-2 | TRBV4-1 | TGCGCCAGCAGCCACCGTCCCGGGACCGGGACCGGGATCTCCGGGGAGCTGTTTTTT | CASSHRPGTGTGISGELFF
. | . | TRBJ2-5 | TRBV6-2/TRBV6-3 | TGTGCCAGCAGTCGTTCCGACCCGCGCGGAGAGACCCAGTACTTC | CASSRSDPRGETQYF
. | many | TRBJ2-7 | TRBV7-8 | TGTGCCAGCAGCTTAGCGCACCAACAGCAGTACTTC | CASSLAHQQQYF
TRBD1 | few | TRBJ2-5 | TRBV20-1 | TGCAGTGCTAGAGTTAGCAGGGGGCTAGAGACCCAGTACTTC | CSARVSRGLETQYF
. | . | TRBJ1-2 | TRBV7-2 | TGTGCCAGCAGCTTACAGGCAAACCGGGACGGTGGCTACACCTTC | CASSLQANRDGGYTF
. | many | TRBJ2-4 | TRBV7-2 | TGTGCCAGCAGCTCACGTGTAGCCAAAAACATTCAGTACTTC | CASSSRVAKNIQYF
. | few | TRBJ1-2 | TRBV12-3/TRBV12-4 | TGTGCCAGCAGTTGGGGACGGCCGAACTATGGCTACACCTTC | CASSWGRPNYGYTF
TRBD2 | . | TRBJ2-5 | TRBV29-1 | TGCAGCGTTGAGCTAGCGGGGAGCCAAGAGACCCAGTACTTC | CSVELAGSQETQYF
TRBD1 | . | TRBJ2-2 | TRBV10-3 | TGTGCCATCAGTGACAGGGGGCCAAGGGGCACCGGGGAGCTGTTTTTT | CAISDRGPRGTGELFF
TRBD2 | . | TRBJ2-3 | TRBV5-4 | TGTGCCAGCAGCTTAATAGCGGGGGGGCTTACAGATACGCAGTATTTT | CASSLIAGGLTDTQYF
TRBD2 | . | TRBJ2-5 | TRBV5-4 | TGTGCCAGCAGCTTCGTTTCCGGGGGGCAAGAGACCCAGTACTTC | CASSFVSGGQETQYF
. | few | TRBJ2-2 | TRBV19 | TGTGCCAGTAGGCAGGGGGGCACCGGGGAGCTGTTTTTT | CASRQGGTGELFF
TRBD1 | many | TRBJ1-2 | TRBV7-9 | TGTGCCAGCAGCCCGGGACAGGGGGCTTTATCAGGCTATGGCTACACCTTC | CASSPGQGALSGYGYTF
. | few | TRBJ1-2 | TRBV4-3 | TGCGCCAGCAGCCAAGAGCGGGTGAACTATGGCTACACCTTC | CASSQERVNYGYTF
. | few | TRBJ1-2 | TRBV3-1 | TGTGCCAGCAGCCATCCCCCTGTCTATGGCTACACCTTC | CASSHPPVYGYTF
TRBD2 | . | TRBJ2-5 | TRBV20-1 | TGCAGTGCTAGACTTCCCGGACTAGCGGGGGGGCCGGAGGAGACCCAGTACTTC | CSARLPGLAGGPEETQYF
. | few | TRBJ1-5 | TRBV5-1 | TGCGCCAGCAGCTTGGCCCCGGACAGTAATAGCAATCAGCCCCAGCATTTT | CASSLAPDSNSNQPQHF
. | many | TRBJ1-1 | TRBV9 | TGTGCCAGCAGCGTAGCCGACAACAGGGCAGCGGGGAACACTGAAGCTTTCTTT | CASSVADNRAAGNTEAFF
. | few | TRBJ2-1 | TRBV5-5 | TGTGCCAGCAGGACGGACACCTACAATGAGCAGTTCTTC | CASRTDTYNEQFF
TRBD2 | few | TRBJ2-7 | TRBV20-1 | TGCAGTGCTAGAGATAGGCGTAGCGGGGGCCTTAGCTCCTACGAGCAGTACTTC | CSARDRRSGGLSSYEQYF
. | . | TRBJ2-3 | TRBV4-1 | TGCGCCAGCAGTCCCGGGTCAGGGACAGATACGCAGTATTTT | CASSPGSGTDTQYF
TRBD1 | . | TRBJ1-3 | TRBV6-6 | TGTGCCAGCAGGGCGACAGGGGGTAGCTCTGGAAACACCATATATTTT | CASRATGGSSGNTIYF
TRBD2 | . | TRBJ2-1 | TRBV7-2 | TGTGCCAGCGAAGGGCGGGGGGGCGTTGAGCAGTTCTTC | CASEGRGGVEQFF
. | . | TRBJ2-1 | TRBV28 | TGTGCCAGTGGGAGGCGGCCCGGGGAGAGGTGGGATGAGCAGTTCTTC | CASGRRPGERWDEQFF
. | few | TRBJ2-2 | TRBV28 | TGTGCCAGCAGTGTCCGACGCAACCCCCGGGAGCTGTTTTTT | CASSVRRNPRELFF
TRBD2 | . | TRBJ2-1 | TRBV5-1 | TGCGCCAGCAGCCGCGGGGGGGCCTTTGAAAATGAGCAGTTCTTC | CASSRGGAFENEQFF
. | . | TRBJ2-7 | TRBV7-2 | TGTGCCAGCAGCCCTTCGAGGTACGAGCAGTACTTC | CASSPSRYEQYF
. | few | TRBJ1-2 | TRBV19 | TGTGCCAGTAGTATGTTGGGGGCGGAAGGCTACACCTTC | CASSMLGAEGYTF